Many counts were recorded for the clone carrying this TCR beta chain. The data are from a study of T cells in Graves' hyperthyroidism and ophthalmopathy. Thyroid ultrasound and orbital computed tomography, with clinical symptoms and serum thyroxine and TRAb, informed diagnoses. Fresh peripheral blood, about 9.9 ml, yielded the PBMCs. Germline CDR1 and CDR2: MDHEN and SYDVKM. The CDR3 totals 16 residues. Losses at the gene ends were 4 bases for V and 1 base for J; bases not matched to a gene: 8. RNA transcripts yielded amplified TCR beta CDR3 regions. In the first-round RT-PCR of the TCR CDR3, the HTBI primer set was used. TCRdb reprocessed the multiplex PCR reads with MiXCR, giving one entry per CDR3 protein. The repertoire includes hundreds of thousands of distinct CDR3 sequences, less than 15% of them detected once, and over 8.5% sits in the top ten.

The J gene is TRBJ1-1, the V gene TRBV28; the match to TRBD1 covers 8 bases. This sequence originates from a woman aged 18-29 years with Graves' hyperthyroidism. Sequencing was performed on blood. The CDR3 coding sequence is TGTGCCAGCAGTTACCTTTTTGGGACAGGGAACACTGAAGCTTTCTTT. Its translation is CASSYLFGTGNTEAFF. Together with reference TRBV28 and TRBJ1-1, the CDR3 gives the full variable domain: DVKVTQSSRYLVKRTGEKVFLECVQDMDHENMFWYRQDPGLGLRLIYFSYDVKMKEKGDIPEGYSVSREKKERFSLILESASTNQTSMYLCASSYLFGTGNTEAFFGQGTRLTVV.